The T cell receptor (beta chain) under discussion was sequenced for a study of control samples from healthy donors and cancer patients. Produced via immunoSEQ multiplex PCR; TCRdb's table is partial and in-frame only. The top ten hold 8% to 9.5% of the sample, which has some 130,000 clones, about 85% seen once. V lost 2 bases to trimming and J lost 2 bases, with 1 base between them. From germline, CDR1 is MNHNS and CDR2 SASEGT. CDR3 length: 12 amino acids. Sequencing was performed on blood. This rearrangement joins TRBV6-1 to TRBJ1-3; D not resolved. The receptor was isolated from a woman in her twenties or thirties in good health. CDR3 nucleotides: TGTGCCAGCAGTGAAACTGGAAACACCATATATTTT. This codes for CASSETGNTIYF.